This entry is about one TCR beta chain. Antigen unknown. The ends were cut back, 1 base at V and 4 bases at J, with 7 bases in the middle. Germline loops: CDR1 MGHRA, CDR2 YSYEKL. The CDR3 has 13 residues. This sample was taken from a study of cytomegalovirus exposure and HLA in healthy donors. Overall study: Of over 300 genotyped donors, around 76% clustered with self-reported Caucasian donors. Study findings and constraints: Reports showed the classifier diagnosing cytomegalovirus status with high specificity and sensitivity.

The PCR had 60 Vbeta and 13 Jbeta primers. Libraries were prepared by immunoSEQ multiplex PCR; TCRdb keeps only in-frame clonotypes and omits some of them. In the table there are approximately 150,000 clones, 60% to 80% of which are singletons. The material sequenced was PBMCs. The clonotype was recovered from a man aged 30 to 45 in good health and CMV-seropositive. The gene calls are TRBV4-1 and TRBJ1-1; D gene unclear. CDR3 sequence reads: CASSQVRSTEAFF. The CDR3 region has the DNA TGCGCCAGCAGCCAAGTCCGGAGCACTGAAGCTTTCTTT.